This T cell receptor beta chain appears in the sequencing data of a study of control samples from healthy donors and cancer patients. This clone has only a few counts. Sequencing used immunoSEQ multiplex PCR; TCRdb keeps in-frame clones, though not all of them. The data show 130,000 to 150,000 clones, approximately 91% seen once. This CDR3 spans 11 amino acids. Germline-derived CDR1 and CDR2 are LNHDA and SQIVND (reference sequence). V was cut by 7 bases and J by 5 bases, with 5 bases left in between. This clonotype originated in a young man in good health. Sequencing used blood. The chain employs TRBV19 and TRBJ2-2; D is unclear. As DNA, the CDR3 is TGTGCCAGTAAAAGGACCGGGGAGCTGTTTTTT. Its protein product is CASKRTGELFF. Full variable domain (rest looked up from reference TRBV19 and TRBJ2-2): DGGITQSPKYLFRKEGQNVTLSCEQNLNHDAMYWYRQDPGQGLRLIYYSQIVNDFQKGDIAEGYSVSREKKESFPLTVTSAQKNPTAFYLCASKRTGELFFGEGSRLTVL.